This T cell receptor beta chain was recovered during a study of neoadjuvant nivolumab and ipilimumab in lung cancer. Findings and caveats of the study: From pretherapy to surgery, tumor richness and clonality rose with dual therapy. Compared with tumor-adjacent uninvolved lung, resected tumors showed greater richness and clonality. Pathologic regression was not significantly tied to TCR clonality.

About this clone: Its antigen remains unidentified.

CDR1 and CDR2 from the germline V gene are SQVTM and ANQGSEA. The CDR3 is 11 amino acids. TCRdb's table, derived via immunoSEQ multiplex PCR, lists solely in-frame clones and lacks some. In the table there are about 29,000 clones, approximately 80% of which are singletons. The sequencing here drew on tumor tissue, taken after neoadjuvant nivolumab, alone or with ipilimumab, at or shortly before surgery. The chain is built from TRBV29-1 and TRBJ2-5; D is undetermined. The TCR was taken from an adult with non-small cell lung cancer. CDR3 amino acids: CSGLLRETQYF. In DNA form, the CDR3 reads TGCAGTGGTCTTCTGAGGGAGACCCAGTACTTC.